The rows below give T cell receptor beta chains drawn from one sample of a study of blood T cells in healthy people across ages. TCRdb processed the 5' RACE reads anew with MiXCR; each CDR3 protein has one entry. The sample contains under 2,000,000 distinct CDR3 sequences, around 50% of which appear only once. Sequenced sample: blood. These TCRs come from a woman between 40 and 50 years old in good health. The CDR3 runs from the conserved cysteine through the conserved F or W. The D gene is left open where the match is weak. The size entry is marked missing in some rows and otherwise reads once, few, many or a size class.

d_gene: .
j_gene: TRBJ2-7
abundance: few
v_gene: TRBV6-6
CDR3nt: TGTGCCAGCAGTCCGGACAGCTCCGGCGAGCAGTACTTC
CDR3aa: CASSPDSSGEQYF

d_gene: .
j_gene: TRBJ1-2
abundance: .
v_gene: TRBV3-1
CDR3nt: TGTGCCAGCAGTCCGGGTGGGGCGATTAGAGGCTACACCTTC
CDR3aa: CASSPGGAIRGYTF

d_gene: .
j_gene: TRBJ2-1
abundance: .
v_gene: TRBV28
CDR3nt: TGTGCCAGCAACCTACAGAGTACAGGGTTCTACAATGAGCAGTTCTTC
CDR3aa: CASNLQSTGFYNEQFF

d_gene: TRBD1
j_gene: TRBJ1-6
abundance: .
v_gene: TRBV29-1
CDR3nt: TGCAGCGCCCAGGACAGGGTTGATTCACCCCTCCACTTT
CDR3aa: CSAQDRVDSPLHF

d_gene: TRBD2
j_gene: TRBJ2-1
abundance: .
v_gene: TRBV7-9
CDR3nt: TGTGCCAGCAGTGGACTAGCGGGGGGCCAAAGCTCCTACAATGAGCAGTTCTTC
CDR3aa: CASSGLAGGQSSYNEQFF

d_gene: .
j_gene: TRBJ2-1
abundance: .
v_gene: TRBV2
CDR3nt: TGTGCCAGCAGTGAAAGAGGGAACAATGAGCAGTTCTTC
CDR3aa: CASSERGNNEQFF

d_gene: .
j_gene: TRBJ2-3
abundance: few
v_gene: TRBV18
CDR3nt: TGTGCCACCTCACAATCGACCCTCACAGATACGCAGTATTTT
CDR3aa: CATSQSTLTDTQYF

d_gene: TRBD1
j_gene: TRBJ2-1
abundance: .
v_gene: TRBV14
CDR3nt: TGTGCCAGCAGCCAGGGGGGACAGGGGGCCCGCGGTGAGCAGTTCTTC
CDR3aa: CASSQGGQGARGEQFF

d_gene: .
j_gene: TRBJ2-3
abundance: .
v_gene: TRBV24-1
CDR3nt: TGTGCCACCATGGGGAGACGCACAGATACGCAGTATTTT
CDR3aa: CATMGRRTDTQYF

d_gene: .
j_gene: TRBJ2-1
abundance: .
v_gene: TRBV9
CDR3nt: TGTGCCAGCAGCTCCCCGGGCGCAGAGACCCAGTTCTTC
CDR3aa: CASSSPGAETQFF

d_gene: .
j_gene: TRBJ2-3
abundance: .
v_gene: TRBV20-1
CDR3nt: TGCAGTGCTAGAGCAGGCAGGGGGGATTTAGATACGCAGTATTTT
CDR3aa: CSARAGRGDLDTQYF

d_gene: .
j_gene: TRBJ2-3
abundance: few
v_gene: TRBV12-3/TRBV12-4
CDR3nt: TGTGCCAGCACTCTCTATAGCACAGATACGCAGTATTTT
CDR3aa: CASTLYSTDTQYF

d_gene: TRBD2
j_gene: TRBJ2-7
abundance: few
v_gene: TRBV20-1
CDR3nt: TGCAGTGGACTCCTAGCGGGGGCCCAAAGTAACCAGTACTTC
CDR3aa: CSGLLAGAQSNQYF

d_gene: .
j_gene: TRBJ1-1
abundance: .
v_gene: TRBV7-8
CDR3nt: TGTGCCAGCAGCTCCCTACATACAGCGAACACTGAAGCTTTCTTT
CDR3aa: CASSSLHTANTEAFF

d_gene: .
j_gene: TRBJ2-1
abundance: .
v_gene: TRBV24-1
CDR3nt: TGTGCCACCAGTAATTTGAGGGTAGATCCGAGGCGGAGCTACAATGAGCAGTTCTTC
CDR3aa: CATSNLRVDPRRSYNEQFF

d_gene: .
j_gene: TRBJ1-2
abundance: .
v_gene: TRBV2
CDR3nt: TGTGCCAGCAAGGAGGGTAGGAAAGGCTACACCTTC
CDR3aa: CASKEGRKGYTF

d_gene: TRBD1
j_gene: TRBJ2-7
abundance: .
v_gene: TRBV4-1
CDR3nt: TGCGCCAGCAGCCAAGATGAGGGACAGTCCTACGAGCAGTACTTC
CDR3aa: CASSQDEGQSYEQYF

d_gene: .
j_gene: TRBJ2-7
abundance: few
v_gene: TRBV7-2
CDR3nt: TGTGCCAGCAGCGAAGGGACTTACTACGAGCAGTACTTC
CDR3aa: CASSEGTYYEQYF

d_gene: .
j_gene: TRBJ1-2
abundance: .
v_gene: TRBV7-2
CDR3nt: TGTGCCAGCAGCGTCTTGTCGAGGGGCAACTATGGCTACACCTTC
CDR3aa: CASSVLSRGNYGYTF

d_gene: .
j_gene: TRBJ1-2
abundance: .
v_gene: TRBV27
CDR3nt: TGTGCCAGCAGTTTATGGGGGCGTAGCTATGGCTACACCTTC
CDR3aa: CASSLWGRSYGYTF

d_gene: .
j_gene: TRBJ1-2
abundance: .
v_gene: TRBV2
CDR3nt: TGTGCCAGCAAGGGGGACAAACCCTATGGCTACACCTTC
CDR3aa: CASKGDKPYGYTF

d_gene: .
j_gene: TRBJ2-7
abundance: .
v_gene: TRBV27
CDR3nt: TGTGCCAGCAGTGTAACTGGGAGGGGGTACGAGCAGTACTTC
CDR3aa: CASSVTGRGYEQYF

d_gene: .
j_gene: TRBJ1-1
abundance: .
v_gene: TRBV6-2/TRBV6-3
CDR3nt: TGTGCCAGCAGTTACGGGGACGCTAACACTGAAGCTTTCTTT
CDR3aa: CASSYGDANTEAFF

d_gene: TRBD1
j_gene: TRBJ1-1
abundance: once
v_gene: TRBV5-1
CDR3nt: TGCGCCAGCAGCTCACTTCGACAGGGGGCTAACACTGAAGTTTTCTTT
CDR3aa: CASSSLRQGANTEVFF

d_gene: TRBD1
j_gene: TRBJ2-1
abundance: .
v_gene: TRBV4-3
CDR3nt: TGCGCCAGCAGCCGAGGGACAGGTCGTCAGGATGAGCAGTTCTTC
CDR3aa: CASSRGTGRQDEQFF

d_gene: .
j_gene: TRBJ1-2
abundance: .
v_gene: TRBV20-1
CDR3nt: TGCAGTGCTAGACTGTACAACGGTGGCTACACCTTC
CDR3aa: CSARLYNGGYTF

d_gene: .
j_gene: TRBJ1-1
abundance: .
v_gene: TRBV20-1
CDR3nt: TGCAGTGGACGGATGGACACTGAAGCTTTCTTT
CDR3aa: CSGRMDTEAFF

d_gene: TRBD1
j_gene: TRBJ2-7
abundance: .
v_gene: TRBV7-9
CDR3nt: TGTGCCAGCAGCTTAGAAACAGGGGGGTCCTACAATGAGCAGTACTTC
CDR3aa: CASSLETGGSYNEQYF

d_gene: .
j_gene: TRBJ2-5
abundance: .
v_gene: TRBV7-2
CDR3nt: TGTGCCAGCAGGCGTCTAGCGTCTGAGACCCAGTACTTC
CDR3aa: CASRRLASETQYF

d_gene: .
j_gene: TRBJ2-3
abundance: few
v_gene: TRBV6-6
CDR3nt: TGTGCCAGCAGTCTCGGCCGGGAGCTCCTCACAGATACGCAGTATTTT
CDR3aa: CASSLGRELLTDTQYF

d_gene: .
j_gene: TRBJ2-6
abundance: few
v_gene: TRBV6-6
CDR3nt: TGTGCCAGCAGTACGCAGGACTCTGGGGCCAACGTCCTGACTTTC
CDR3aa: CASSTQDSGANVLTF

d_gene: .
j_gene: TRBJ2-7
abundance: .
v_gene: TRBV6-1
CDR3nt: TGTGCCGTTCTAGCGCTCACCTACGAGCAGTACTTC
CDR3aa: CAVLALTYEQYF

d_gene: TRBD2
j_gene: TRBJ2-1
abundance: few
v_gene: TRBV12-3/TRBV12-4
CDR3nt: TGTGCCAGCAGTACCCGCGGGGGACTCAACAATGAGCAGTTCTTC
CDR3aa: CASSTRGGLNNEQFF

d_gene: .
j_gene: TRBJ1-5
abundance: .
v_gene: TRBV20-1
CDR3nt: TGCAGTGCTAAAACTACGGTTAGCAATCAGCCCCAGCATTTT
CDR3aa: CSAKTTVSNQPQHF

d_gene: .
j_gene: TRBJ2-3
abundance: .
v_gene: TRBV21-1
CDR3nt: TGTGCCAGCAGCAACGGCGATATCAGGGGCGCGGGAGATACGCAGTATTTT
CDR3aa: CASSNGDIRGAGDTQYF

d_gene: .
j_gene: TRBJ2-4
abundance: .
v_gene: TRBV2
CDR3nt: TGTGCCAACTTTCGGGGACACGGAAGCATTCAGTACTTC
CDR3aa: CANFRGHGSIQYF

d_gene: .
j_gene: TRBJ2-5
abundance: .
v_gene: TRBV5-1
CDR3nt: TGCGCCAGCAGCTTTCCCATGGAGACCCAGTACTTC
CDR3aa: CASSFPMETQYF

d_gene: TRBD1
j_gene: TRBJ2-3
abundance: .
v_gene: TRBV28
CDR3nt: TGTGCCAGCCGAGACGAGTGGGACAGGGGGAGAGATACGCAGTATTTT
CDR3aa: CASRDEWDRGRDTQYF

d_gene: .
j_gene: TRBJ2-3
abundance: few
v_gene: TRBV7-2
CDR3nt: TGTGCCAGCAGCTTAGGTGACGTCGTAATCACAGATACGCAGTATTTT
CDR3aa: CASSLGDVVITDTQYF

d_gene: .
j_gene: TRBJ1-6
abundance: .
v_gene: TRBV4-1
CDR3nt: TGCGCCAGCAGTCCGGGGGCCTATAATTCACCCCTCCACTTT
CDR3aa: CASSPGAYNSPLHF

d_gene: .
j_gene: TRBJ1-2
abundance: .
v_gene: TRBV7-2
CDR3nt: TGTGCCAGCAGCTTAGGGGTCAGCTACACCTTC
CDR3aa: CASSLGVSYTF